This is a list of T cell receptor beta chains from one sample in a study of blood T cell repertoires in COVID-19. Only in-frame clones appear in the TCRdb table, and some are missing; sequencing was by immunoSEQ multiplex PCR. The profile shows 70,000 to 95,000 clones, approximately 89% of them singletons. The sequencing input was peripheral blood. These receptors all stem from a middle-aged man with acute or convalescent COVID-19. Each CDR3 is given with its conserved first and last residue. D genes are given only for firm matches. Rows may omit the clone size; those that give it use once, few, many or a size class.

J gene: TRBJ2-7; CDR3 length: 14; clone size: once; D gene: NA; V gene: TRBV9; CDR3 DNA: TGTGCCAGCAGCCCGAGACAGAGCTCCTACGAGCAGTACTTC; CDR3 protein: CASSPRQSSYEQYF
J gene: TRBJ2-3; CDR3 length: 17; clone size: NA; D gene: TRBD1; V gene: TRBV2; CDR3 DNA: TGTGCCAGCAGTCACCGGGCCTCTGAGGGGGCCACAGATACGCAGTATTTT; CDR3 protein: CASSHRASEGATDTQYF
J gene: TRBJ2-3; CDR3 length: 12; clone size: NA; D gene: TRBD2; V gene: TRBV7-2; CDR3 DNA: TGTGCCACCGGGGGGGATCCAGATACGCAGTATTTT; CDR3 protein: CATGGDPDTQYF
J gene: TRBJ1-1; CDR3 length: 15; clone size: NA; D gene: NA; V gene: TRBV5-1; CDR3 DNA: TGCGCCAGCAGCCCGGGTTGGGGGGAGGACACTGAAGCTTTCTTT; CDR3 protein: CASSPGWGEDTEAFF
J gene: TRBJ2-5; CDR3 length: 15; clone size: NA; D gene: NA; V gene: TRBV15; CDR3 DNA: TGTGCCACCAGCACATTGGGCAGGGGATTAGAGACCCAGTACTTC; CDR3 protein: CATSTLGRGLETQYF
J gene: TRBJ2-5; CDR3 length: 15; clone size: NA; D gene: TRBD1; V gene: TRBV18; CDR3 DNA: TGTGCCAGCTCACCATCTTACAGGGGGCGGGAGACCCAGTACTTC; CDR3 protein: CASSPSYRGRETQYF
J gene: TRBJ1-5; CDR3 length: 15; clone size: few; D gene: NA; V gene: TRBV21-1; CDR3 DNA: TGTGCCAGCAGCCTTACTGGGGGGTGCAATCAGCCCCAGCATTTT; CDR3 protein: CASSLTGGCNQPQHF
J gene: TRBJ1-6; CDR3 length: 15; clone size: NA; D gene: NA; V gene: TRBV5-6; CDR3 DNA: TGTGCCAGCAGCTTCCTGCGGGGGGGGAGTTCACCCCTCCACTTT; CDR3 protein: CASSFLRGGSSPLHF
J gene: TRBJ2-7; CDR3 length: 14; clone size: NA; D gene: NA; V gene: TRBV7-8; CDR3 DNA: TGTGCCAGCAGCGTAACCAGGGTAGGGTACGAGCAGTACTTC; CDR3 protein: CASSVTRVGYEQYF
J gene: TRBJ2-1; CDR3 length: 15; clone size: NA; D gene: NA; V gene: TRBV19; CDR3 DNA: TGTGCCAGTAGTATAGGTAGCGTCCCCTACAATGAGCAGTTCTTC; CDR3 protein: CASSIGSVPYNEQFF
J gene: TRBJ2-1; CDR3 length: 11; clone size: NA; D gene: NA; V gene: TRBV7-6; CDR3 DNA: TGTGCCAGCTTGAACGGAGATGAGCAGTTCTTC; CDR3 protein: CASLNGDEQFF
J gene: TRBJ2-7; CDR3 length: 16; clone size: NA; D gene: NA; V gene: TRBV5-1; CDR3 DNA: TGCGCCAGCAGCCTCGAGGCGGGTCAAAGGACCTACGAGCAGTACTTC; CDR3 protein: CASSLEAGQRTYEQYF
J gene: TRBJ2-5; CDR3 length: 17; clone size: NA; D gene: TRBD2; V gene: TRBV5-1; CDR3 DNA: TGCGCCAGCAGCTTGGGAGTGGTTAGAGCGGGGGCGGAGACCCAGTACTTC; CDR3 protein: CASSLGVVRAGAETQYF
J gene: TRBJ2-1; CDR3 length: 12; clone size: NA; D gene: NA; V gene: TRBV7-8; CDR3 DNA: TGTGCCAGCAGCACCCCGGACAAGAAGGAGTTCTTC; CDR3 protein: CASSTPDKKEFF
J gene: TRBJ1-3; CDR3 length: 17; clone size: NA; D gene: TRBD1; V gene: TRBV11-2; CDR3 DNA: TGTGCCAGCAGCTTCCGGGACAGGGGGCTAGGTGGAAACACCATATATTTT; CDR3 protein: CASSFRDRGLGGNTIYF
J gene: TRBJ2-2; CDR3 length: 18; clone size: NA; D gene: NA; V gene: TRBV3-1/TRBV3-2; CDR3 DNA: TGTGCCAGCAGCCAAGAGCGCTCGATCGCGGGGAACACCGGGGAGCTGTTTTTT; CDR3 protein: CASSQERSIAGNTGELFF
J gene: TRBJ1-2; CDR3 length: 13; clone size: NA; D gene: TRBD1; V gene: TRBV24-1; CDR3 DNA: TGTGCCACCAGTGAGACAGGGACATATGGCTACACCTTC; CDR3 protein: CATSETGTYGYTF
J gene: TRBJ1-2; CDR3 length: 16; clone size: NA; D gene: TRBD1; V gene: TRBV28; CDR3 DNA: TGTGCCAGCAGTCCCAAGACAGGGCGCCCTTGGTATGGCTACACCTTC; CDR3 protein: CASSPKTGRPWYGYTF
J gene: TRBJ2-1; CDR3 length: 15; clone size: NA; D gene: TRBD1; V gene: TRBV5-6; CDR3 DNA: TGTGCCAGCAGCTTGAGGGGGCACTTCTACAATGAGCAGTTCTTC; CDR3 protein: CASSLRGHFYNEQFF
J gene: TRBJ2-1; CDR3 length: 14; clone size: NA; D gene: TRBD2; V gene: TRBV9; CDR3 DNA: TGTGCCAGCAGCGTAGACGGGACTAGTAATGAGCAGTTCTTC; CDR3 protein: CASSVDGTSNEQFF
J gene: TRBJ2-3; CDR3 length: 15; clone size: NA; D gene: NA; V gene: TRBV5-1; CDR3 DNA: TGCGCCAGCAGCTTCTCAGGGGCGGGCACAGATACGCAGTATTTT; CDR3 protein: CASSFSGAGTDTQYF
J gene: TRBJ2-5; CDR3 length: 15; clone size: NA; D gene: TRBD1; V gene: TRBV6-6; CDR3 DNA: TGTGCCAGCAGTTACGGTGGGACAGGGGAAGAGACCCAGTACTTC; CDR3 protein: CASSYGGTGEETQYF
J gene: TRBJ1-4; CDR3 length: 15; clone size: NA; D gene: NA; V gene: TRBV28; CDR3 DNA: TGTGCCAGCAGCCTAGGGGCAGGGTTAAGTGAAAAACTGTTTTTT; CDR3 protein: CASSLGAGLSEKLFF